The present entry profiles one T cell receptor beta chain with its context. The antigen is undetermined. The entry originates in a study of cytomegalovirus exposure and HLA in healthy donors. Study-wide context: Some 85 million unique TCRs, all from HLA-typed donors, were included in an early release of the data. Study-wide findings and caveats: In a later analysis, CMV-associated beta chains were mostly HLA-associated, it appeared. In a later analysis, DRB1 alleles had the most associated TCRs; HLA-C alleles the fewest. The authors reported that TCR beta sequences could predict HLA-A and HLA-B alleles. These predictions were accurate for most subjects in the first cohort.

Primers included in the PCR were 60 Vbeta and 13 Jbeta primers. The method was immunoSEQ multiplex PCR; TCRdb's version includes in-frame clones alone and lacks a portion of them. The top ten hold less than 2% of the sample, which has about 140,000 clones, approximately 84% seen once. The CDR3 runs 16 residues. Germline V lookup: CDR1 SGHKS, CDR2 YYEKEE (reference sequence). With 4 bases removed from V and 2 bases from J, the gap between germline ends came to 15 bases. This chain uses TRBV5-5 with TRBJ2-2; D is perhaps TRBD2 (5 bases). Material for sequencing was PBMCs. This clonotype was sampled from a woman aged 40 to 50 in good health and CMV-seronegative. In nucleotides, the CDR3 is TGTGCCAGCAGCCCCGGGGTTCCGGGCAACACCGGGGAGCTGTTTTTT. It yields the protein CASSPGVPGNTGELFF.